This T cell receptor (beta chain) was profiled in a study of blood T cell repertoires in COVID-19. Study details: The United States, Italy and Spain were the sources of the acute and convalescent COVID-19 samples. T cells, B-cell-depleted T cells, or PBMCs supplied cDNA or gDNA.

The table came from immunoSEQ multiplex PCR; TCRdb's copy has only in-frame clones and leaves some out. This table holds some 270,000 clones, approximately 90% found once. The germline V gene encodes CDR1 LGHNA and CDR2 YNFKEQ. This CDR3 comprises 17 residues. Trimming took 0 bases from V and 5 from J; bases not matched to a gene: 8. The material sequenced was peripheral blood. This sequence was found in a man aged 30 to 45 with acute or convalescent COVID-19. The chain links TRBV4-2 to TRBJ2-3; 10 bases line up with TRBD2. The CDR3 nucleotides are TGTGCCAGCAGCCAAGAGATAAGCGGGGGGGCAAGAGATACGCAGTATTTT. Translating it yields CASSQEISGGARDTQYF.